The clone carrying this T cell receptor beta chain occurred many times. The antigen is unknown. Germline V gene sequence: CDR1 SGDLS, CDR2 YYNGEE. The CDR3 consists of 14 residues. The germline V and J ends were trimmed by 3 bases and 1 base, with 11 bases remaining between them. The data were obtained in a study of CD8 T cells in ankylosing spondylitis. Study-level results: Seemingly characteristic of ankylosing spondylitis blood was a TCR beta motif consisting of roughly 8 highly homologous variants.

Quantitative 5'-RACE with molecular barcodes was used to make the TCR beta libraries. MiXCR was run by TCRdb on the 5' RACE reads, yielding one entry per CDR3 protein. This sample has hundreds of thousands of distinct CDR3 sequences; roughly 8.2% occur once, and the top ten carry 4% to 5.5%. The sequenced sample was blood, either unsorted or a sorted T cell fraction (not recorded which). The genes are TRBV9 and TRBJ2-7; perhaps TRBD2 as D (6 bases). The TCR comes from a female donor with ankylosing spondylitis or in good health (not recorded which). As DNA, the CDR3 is TGTGCCAGCAGCGCTTATAGCGGTTCCTACGAGCAGTACTTC. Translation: CASSAYSGSYEQYF.